Shown below are 4 T cell receptor beta chains from a single sample sequenced in a study of T cells in narcolepsy. Produced via immunoSEQ multiplex PCR; TCRdb's table is partial and in-frame only. The data show approximately 31,000 clones, 84% seen once. The material sequenced was CD45RA- memory CD4+ T cells from PBMCs. Receptors were obtained from a human donor with narcolepsy.

The CDR3 sequence is CASSEEDGRDTQYF. CDR3 bases: TGTGCCAGCAGTGAGGAGGACGGTCGGGATACGCAGTATTTT. The genes are TRBV6-1 and TRBJ2-3, with D possibly TRBD2 on 5 matching bases. This CDR3 spans 14 amino acids. V lost 3 bases, J lost 6 bases, and 13 bases lay in between. Per germline, CDR1 MNHNS and CDR2 SASEGT.

V usage is TRBV2 and J usage is TRBJ2-2, with D perhaps TRBD1 (5 bases). The germline V gene has CDR1 SNHLY and CDR2 FYNNEI. V gave up 7 bases and J gave up 4 bases, with 10 bases separating them. The CDR3 is 13 amino acids. The CDR3 DNA reads TGTGCCAGCACGCAGGGCCGCACCGGGGAGCTGTTTTTT. This sequence encodes CASTQGRTGELFF. Using reference TRBV2 and TRBJ2-2 for the parts outside the CDR3, the full variable domain is EPEVTQTPSHQVTQMGQEVILRCVPISNHLYFYWYRQILGQKVEFLVSFYNNEISEKSEIFDDQFSVERPDGSNFTLKIRSTKLEDSAMYFCASTQGRTGELFFGEGSRLTVL.

The chain joins TRBV2 to TRBJ1-5, with a tentative D call TRBD1 (6 bases). Per the germline V gene, CDR1 is SNHLY and CDR2 is FYNNEI. The length of the CDR3 is 15 residues. V shed 8 bases and J shed 6 bases, with 20 bases lying between them. The CDR3 region has the DNA TGTGCCAGCCTCCAGGAACAGGGAGCCCCTCAGCCCCAGCATTTT. Residues: CASLQEQGAPQPQHF.

The chain has TRBV6-4 and TRBJ2-2; D gene unclear. The CDR3 consists of 13 residues. Germline CDR1 MRHNA, CDR2 SNTAGT. The ends were cut back, 6 bases at V and 6 bases at J, with 11 bases in the middle. The chain's CDR3 is CASRPGVAGELFF. The CDR3 DNA reads TGTGCCAGCAGACCCGGCGTGGCCGGGGAGCTGTTTTTT.